The clone carrying this TCR beta chain showed up just once. What it binds is unknown. In the authors' methods: ImmunoSEQ supplied junction-only sequences lacking quality scores, so filtering was different. TCRdb keeps only in-frame clones here, not all; method: immunoSEQ multiplex PCR. V and J calls and clone size come straight from that table; D and trimming were deduced from the DNA. This sample has under 1,900,000 clones; approximately 98.5% occur once, and the top ten carry approximately 0.38%. The data were obtained in a study of shared clonotypes between healthy human individuals. Whole-study context: Each donor had three CD4 naive, three CD4 memory, two CD8 naive and one CD8 memory plate. Broader study findings: Of the naive CD4 clonotypes, around 4.8% were shared across several donors.

The source is a young man in good health. The source material was naive CD4+ T cells sorted from blood. Subset: CD45RA+ positively selected.

The CDR3 here is CASSGLGGGYTF. DNA for the CDR3: TGTGCCAGCAGCGGCTTGGGCGGGGGCTACACCTTC. The gene calls are TRBV9 and TRBJ1-2; D is undetermined. This CDR3 has 12 residues. Trimming pared 3 bases from V and 8 bases from J, leaving 11 bases between. Germline V gene lookup returns CDR1 SGDLS and CDR2 YYNGEE.